This TCR beta chain appears in the sequencing data of a study of Graves' ophthalmopathy and Graves' hyperthyroidism. Study-level points and caveats: Blood samples also showed most expanded thyroid clonotypes exceeding 0.001 frequency.

Amplifying from RNA transcripts, the study obtained TCR beta CDR3 regions. HTBI-primed RT-PCR formed the first round, and a multiplex PCR formed the second. TCRdb reanalysed the multiplex PCR reads using MiXCR and keeps one entry per CDR3 protein. The sample lists 400,000 to 450,000 distinct CDR3 sequences, more than 20% occurring once. V lost 3 bases, J lost 4 bases, and 21 bases lay in between. The CDR3 spans 17 residues. This clonotype was counted many times. The antigen remains unidentified. Aged 18 to 65, the patients with hyperthyroidism had under 2 months' duration and were newly diagnosed. The material sequenced was peripheral blood. This chain joins TRBV12-3 or TRBV12-4 and TRBJ1-1; D possibly corresponds to TRBD1 (6 bases). The sequence was obtained from a woman aged 18-29 years with stable Graves' hyperthyroidism. The CDR3 DNA reads as TGTGCCAGCAGTTTGAGGGTCTTGGCAGGGGCGTCCACTGAAGCTTTCTTT. Its protein product is CASSLRVLAGASTEAFF.